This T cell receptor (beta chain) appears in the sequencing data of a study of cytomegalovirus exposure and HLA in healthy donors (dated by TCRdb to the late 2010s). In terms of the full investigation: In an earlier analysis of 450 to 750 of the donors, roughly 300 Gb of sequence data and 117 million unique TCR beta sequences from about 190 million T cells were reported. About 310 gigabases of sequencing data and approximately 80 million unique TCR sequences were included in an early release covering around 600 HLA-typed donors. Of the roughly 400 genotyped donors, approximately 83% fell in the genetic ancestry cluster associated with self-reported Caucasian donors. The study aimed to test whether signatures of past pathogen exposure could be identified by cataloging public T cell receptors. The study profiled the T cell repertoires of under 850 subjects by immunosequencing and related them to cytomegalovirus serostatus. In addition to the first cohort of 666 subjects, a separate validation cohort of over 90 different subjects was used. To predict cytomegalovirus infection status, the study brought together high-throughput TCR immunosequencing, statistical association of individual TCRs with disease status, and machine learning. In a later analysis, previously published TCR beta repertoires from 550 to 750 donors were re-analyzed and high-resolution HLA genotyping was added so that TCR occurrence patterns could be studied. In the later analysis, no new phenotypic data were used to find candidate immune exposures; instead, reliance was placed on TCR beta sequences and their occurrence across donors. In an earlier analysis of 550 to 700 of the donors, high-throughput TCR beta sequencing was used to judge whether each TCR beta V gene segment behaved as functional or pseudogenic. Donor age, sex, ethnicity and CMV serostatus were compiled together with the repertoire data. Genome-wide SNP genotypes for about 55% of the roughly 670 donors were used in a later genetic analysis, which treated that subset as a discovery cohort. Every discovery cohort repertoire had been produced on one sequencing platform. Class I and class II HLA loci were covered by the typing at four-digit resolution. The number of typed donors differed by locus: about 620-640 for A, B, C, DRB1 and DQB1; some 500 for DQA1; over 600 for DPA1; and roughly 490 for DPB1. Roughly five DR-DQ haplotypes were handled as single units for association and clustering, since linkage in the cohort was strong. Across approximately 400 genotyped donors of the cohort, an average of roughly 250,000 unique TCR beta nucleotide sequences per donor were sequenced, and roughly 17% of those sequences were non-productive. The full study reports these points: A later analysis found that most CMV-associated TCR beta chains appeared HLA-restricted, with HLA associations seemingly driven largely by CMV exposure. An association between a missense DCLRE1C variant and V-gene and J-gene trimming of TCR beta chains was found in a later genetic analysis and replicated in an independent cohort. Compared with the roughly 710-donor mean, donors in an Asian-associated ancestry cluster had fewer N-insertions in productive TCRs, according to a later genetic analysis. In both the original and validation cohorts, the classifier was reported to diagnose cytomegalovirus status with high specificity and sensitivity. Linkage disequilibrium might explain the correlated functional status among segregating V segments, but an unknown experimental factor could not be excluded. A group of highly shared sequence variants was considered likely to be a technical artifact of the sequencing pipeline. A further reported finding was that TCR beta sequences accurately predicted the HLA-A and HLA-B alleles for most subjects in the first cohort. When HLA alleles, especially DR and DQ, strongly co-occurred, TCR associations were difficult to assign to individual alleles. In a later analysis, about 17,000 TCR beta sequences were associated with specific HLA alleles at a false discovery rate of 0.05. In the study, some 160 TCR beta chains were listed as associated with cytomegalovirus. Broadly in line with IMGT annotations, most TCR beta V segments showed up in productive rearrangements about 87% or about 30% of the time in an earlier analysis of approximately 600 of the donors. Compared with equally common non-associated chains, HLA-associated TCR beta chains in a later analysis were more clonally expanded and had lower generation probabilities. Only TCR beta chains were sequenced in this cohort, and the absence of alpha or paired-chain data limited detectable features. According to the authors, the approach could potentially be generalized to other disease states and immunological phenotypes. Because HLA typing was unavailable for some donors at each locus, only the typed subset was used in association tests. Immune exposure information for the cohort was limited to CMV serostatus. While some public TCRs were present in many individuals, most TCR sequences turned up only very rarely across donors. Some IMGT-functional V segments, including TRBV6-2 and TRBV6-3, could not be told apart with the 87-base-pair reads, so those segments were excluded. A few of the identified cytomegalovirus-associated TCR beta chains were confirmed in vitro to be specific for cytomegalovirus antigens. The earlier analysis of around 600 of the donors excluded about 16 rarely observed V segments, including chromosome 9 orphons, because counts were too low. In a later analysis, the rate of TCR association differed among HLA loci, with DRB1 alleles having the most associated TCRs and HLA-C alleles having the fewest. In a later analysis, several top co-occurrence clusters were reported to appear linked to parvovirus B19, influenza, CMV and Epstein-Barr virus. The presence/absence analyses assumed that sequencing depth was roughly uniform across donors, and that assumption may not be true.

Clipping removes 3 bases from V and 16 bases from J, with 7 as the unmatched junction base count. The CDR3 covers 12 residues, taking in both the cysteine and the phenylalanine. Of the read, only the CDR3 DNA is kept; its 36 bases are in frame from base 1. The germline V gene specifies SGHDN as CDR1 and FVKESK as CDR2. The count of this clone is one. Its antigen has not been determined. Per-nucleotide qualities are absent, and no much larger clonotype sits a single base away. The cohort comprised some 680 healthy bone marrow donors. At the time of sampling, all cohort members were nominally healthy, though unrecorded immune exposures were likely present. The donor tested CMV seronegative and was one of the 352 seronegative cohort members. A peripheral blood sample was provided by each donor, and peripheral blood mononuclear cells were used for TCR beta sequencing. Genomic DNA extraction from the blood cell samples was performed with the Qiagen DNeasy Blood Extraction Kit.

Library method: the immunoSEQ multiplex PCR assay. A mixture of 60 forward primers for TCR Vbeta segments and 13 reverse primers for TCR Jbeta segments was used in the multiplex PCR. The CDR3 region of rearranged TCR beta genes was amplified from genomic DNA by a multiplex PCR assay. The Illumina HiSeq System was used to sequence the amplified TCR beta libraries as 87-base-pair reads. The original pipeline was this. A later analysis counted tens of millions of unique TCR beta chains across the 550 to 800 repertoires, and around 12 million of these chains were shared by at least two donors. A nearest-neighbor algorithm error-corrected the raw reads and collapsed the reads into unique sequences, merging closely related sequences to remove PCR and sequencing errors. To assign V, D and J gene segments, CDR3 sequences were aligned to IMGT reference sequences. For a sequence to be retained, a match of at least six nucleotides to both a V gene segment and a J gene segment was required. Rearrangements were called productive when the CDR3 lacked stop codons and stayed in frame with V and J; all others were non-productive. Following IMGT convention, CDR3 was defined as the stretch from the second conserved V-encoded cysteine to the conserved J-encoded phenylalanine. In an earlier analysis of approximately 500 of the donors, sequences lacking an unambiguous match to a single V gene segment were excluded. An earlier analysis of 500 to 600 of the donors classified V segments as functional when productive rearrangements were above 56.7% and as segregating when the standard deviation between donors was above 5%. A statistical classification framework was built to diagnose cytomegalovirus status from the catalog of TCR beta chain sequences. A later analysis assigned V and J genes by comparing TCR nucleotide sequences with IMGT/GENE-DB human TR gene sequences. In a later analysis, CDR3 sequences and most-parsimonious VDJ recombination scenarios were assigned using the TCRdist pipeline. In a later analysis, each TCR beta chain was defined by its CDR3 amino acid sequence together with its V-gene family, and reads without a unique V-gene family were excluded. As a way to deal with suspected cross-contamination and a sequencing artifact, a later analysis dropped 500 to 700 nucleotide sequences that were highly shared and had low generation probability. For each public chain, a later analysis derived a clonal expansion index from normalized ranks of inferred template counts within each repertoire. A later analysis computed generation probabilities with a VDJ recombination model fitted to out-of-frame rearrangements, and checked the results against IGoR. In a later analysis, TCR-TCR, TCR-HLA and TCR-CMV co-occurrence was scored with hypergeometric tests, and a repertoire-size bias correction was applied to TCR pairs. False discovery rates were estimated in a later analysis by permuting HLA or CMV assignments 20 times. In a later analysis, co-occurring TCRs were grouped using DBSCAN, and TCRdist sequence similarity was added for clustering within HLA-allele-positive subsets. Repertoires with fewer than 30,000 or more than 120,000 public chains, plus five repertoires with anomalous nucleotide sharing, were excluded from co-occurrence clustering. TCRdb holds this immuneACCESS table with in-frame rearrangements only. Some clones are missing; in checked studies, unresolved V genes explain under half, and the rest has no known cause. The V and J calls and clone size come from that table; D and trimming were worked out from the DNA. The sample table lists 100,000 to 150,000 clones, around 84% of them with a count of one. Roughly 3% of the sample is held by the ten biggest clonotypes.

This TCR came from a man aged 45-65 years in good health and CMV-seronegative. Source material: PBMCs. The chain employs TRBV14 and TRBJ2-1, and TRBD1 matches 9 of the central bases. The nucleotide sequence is TGTGCCAGCAGCCAGGGGACAGGGTGGAAATTCTTC. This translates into CASSQGTGWKFF.